This T cell receptor (beta chain) originates from a study of T cell responses to AZD1222 COVID-19 vaccine. Study at large: Analyses pooled second doses at about 4 or about 12 weeks.

Study conclusions and caveats: When two AZD1222 doses had been given, Spike-specific TCR breadth and depth rose. Per reports, nearly half of all spike-specific TCRs target regions that are unmutated in variants.

Profiling relied on immunoSEQ multiplex PCR, and the TCRdb table lists in-frame clones only, not all of them. The sample has 90,000 to 130,000 clones, roughly four fifths seen once. Concerning this clone itself: Its antigen is undetermined.

Material: peripheral blood, obtained on day 0 of AZD1222 vaccination. The sequence was obtained from an adult in good health.

CDR3 bases: TGTGCCAGCAGCTTGGCGCAGGGGGGCTCCTACGAGCAGTACTTC. It yields the protein CASSLAQGGSYEQYF. This chain links TRBV5-8 with TRBJ2-7; weak D call: TRBD1 (7 bases). V was pared by 0 bases and J by 0 bases, with 10 bases between. CDR3 size: 15 residues. Looked up from germline, CDR1 is SGHTS and CDR2 is YDEGEE. Filled out from reference TRBV5-8 and TRBJ2-7, the complete variable domain reads EAGVTQSPTHLIKTRGQQATLRCSPISGHTSVYWYQQALGLGLQFLLWYDEGEERNRGNFPPRFSGRQFPNYSSELNVNALELEDSALYLCASSLAQGGSYEQYFGPGTRLTVT.